A selection of T cell receptor beta chains follows, all from one sample in a study of T cell responses to AZD1222 COVID-19 vaccine. Only in-frame clones appear in the TCRdb table, and some are missing; sequencing was by immunoSEQ multiplex PCR. This table holds roughly 140,000 clones, around nine tenths found once. The input for sequencing was peripheral blood, taken on day 0 of AZD1222 vaccination. The receptors come from an adult in good health. The CDR3 runs from the conserved cysteine through the conserved F or W. Each record gives: J gene, V gene, clone size, D gene, CDR3 protein, CDR3 DNA. The D gene is left open where the match is weak. Not all rows give a size; the values are once, few, many and, for expanded clones, a class.

TRBJ1-5	TRBV12-3/TRBV12-4	-	-	CASSLSGSQPQHF	TGTGCCAGCAGTTTATCGGGGTCTCAGCCCCAGCATTTT
TRBJ2-7	TRBV7-9	-	TRBD2	CASEDPLQGPVGLAGEQYF	TGTGCCAGCGAAGACCCGCTACAGGGGCCGGTCGGACTAGCGGGCGAGCAGTACTTC
TRBJ1-5	TRBV5-6	once	-	CASSLAGRRAHSNQPQHF	TGTGCCAGCAGCTTGGCGGGCCGTCGGGCACATAGCAATCAGCCCCAGCATTTT
TRBJ2-1	TRBV7-2	-	TRBD2	CASSPIGLAGAYNEQFF	TGTGCCAGCAGCCCCATTGGACTAGCGGGAGCCTACAATGAGCAGTTCTTC
TRBJ2-3	TRBV24-1	-	-	CATSDLGDTQYF	TGTGCCACCAGTGATTTGGGAGATACGCAGTATTTT
TRBJ2-3	TRBV27	once	-	CASSLVGRTDTQYF	TGTGCCAGCAGTTTGGTGGGTCGCACAGATACGCAGTATTTT
TRBJ2-7	TRBV27	few	-	CASSFSGPSYEQYF	TGTGCCAGCAGTTTCTCGGGCCCATCCTACGAGCAGTACTTC
TRBJ1-1	TRBV6-2/TRBV6-3	-	TRBD1	CASSTGVREAFF	TGTGCCAGCAGTACAGGGGTCCGGGAAGCTTTCTTT
TRBJ2-7	TRBV3-1/TRBV3-2	once	TRBD1	CASSDTGTVYEQYF	TGTGCCAGCAGCGACACCGGGACAGTGTACGAGCAGTACTTC
TRBJ2-7	TRBV7-2	-	-	CASSLVQGPTYEQYF	TGTGCCAGCAGCTTAGTACAGGGCCCGACCTACGAGCAGTACTTC
TRBJ2-3	TRBV27	-	-	CASSPGTDTQYF	TGTGCCAGCAGTCCCGGCACAGATACGCAGTATTTT
TRBJ2-5	TRBV7-8	-	-	CASSLERGAVETQYF	TGTGCCAGCAGCTTAGAGAGGGGCGCCGTGGAGACCCAGTACTTC
TRBJ1-5	TRBV6-4	few	-	CASSDWGKGYQPQHF	TGTGCCAGCAGTGACTGGGGAAAAGGCTATCAGCCCCAGCATTTT
TRBJ2-7	TRBV12-3/TRBV12-4	-	-	CAIRWGNYEQYF	TGTGCCATTAGGTGGGGGAACTACGAGCAGTACTTC
TRBJ2-2	TRBV28	-	-	CASRDRMLTGELFF	TGTGCCAGCAGAGACAGGATGTTAACCGGGGAGCTGTTTTTT
TRBJ2-7	TRBV27	-	TRBD2	CASSWASGSYEQYF	TGTGCCAGCAGTTGGGCTAGCGGGTCCTACGAGCAGTACTTC
TRBJ2-7	TRBV30	-	TRBD1	CAWSAGGSSYEQYF	TGTGCCTGGAGTGCAGGGGGCTCCTCCTACGAGCAGTACTTC
TRBJ2-7	TRBV28	-	TRBD2	CASSYSRAGGALYEQYF	TGTGCCAGCAGCTACTCAAGAGCGGGAGGAGCTCTCTACGAGCAGTACTTC
TRBJ1-6	TRBV2	-	-	CASSETVSSYNSPLHF	TGTGCCAGCAGTGAAACGGTTAGCTCCTATAATTCACCCCTCCACTTT
TRBJ1-1	TRBV7-2	-	-	CASTRGYTEAFF	TGTGCCAGCACCCGGGGGTACACTGAAGCTTTCTTT
TRBJ2-1	TRBV19	-	TRBD2	CASSMALAGVLTNEQFF	TGTGCCAGTAGTATGGCACTAGCGGGCGTCCTTACGAATGAGCAGTTCTTC
TRBJ1-1	TRBV3-1/TRBV3-2	-	-	CASSSGFMNTEAFF	TGTGCCAGCAGCTCGGGATTCATGAACACTGAAGCTTTCTTT
TRBJ1-4	TRBV7-2	-	-	CASSLSQGGNEKLFF	TGTGCCAGCAGCTTAAGTCAGGGAGGTAATGAAAAACTGTTTTTT
TRBJ2-5	TRBV24-1	-	TRBD1	CATSDLMRGRETQYF	TGTGCCACCAGTGATTTGATGAGGGGGCGAGAGACCCAGTACTTC
TRBJ2-1	TRBV19	-	TRBD1	CASSRTTGVKDEQFF	TGTGCCAGTAGTCGGACGACAGGGGTGAAGGATGAGCAGTTCTTC
TRBJ1-3	TRBV3-1/TRBV3-2	-	-	CASGQTANLNTIYF	TGTGCCAGCGGTCAAACGGCCAATTTAAACACCATATATTTT
TRBJ1-1	TRBV27	-	-	CASSSRTNTEAFF	TGTGCCAGCAGTTCAAGAACGAACACTGAAGCTTTCTTT
TRBJ1-5	TRBV19	-	-	CASSIEGWGNQPQHF	TGTGCCAGTAGTATCGAGGGTTGGGGCAATCAGCCCCAGCATTTT
TRBJ2-3	TRBV9	-	-	CASSAGLQTTDTQYF	TGTGCCAGCAGCGCCGGACTACAGACCACAGATACGCAGTATTTT
TRBJ2-7	TRBV5-5	-	-	CASSESGNPYEQYF	TGTGCCAGCAGTGAGTCAGGGAATCCCTACGAGCAGTACTTC
TRBJ2-2	TRBV14	-	-	CASSQQARAGGELFF	TGTGCCAGCAGCCAACAAGCCCGGGCCGGTGGGGAGCTGTTTTTT
TRBJ1-4	TRBV28	once	-	CAAKRGGATNEKLFF	TGTGCCGCGAAAAGGGGTGGGGCAACTAATGAAAAACTGTTTTTT
TRBJ2-5	TRBV27	-	-	CASKGRGETQYF	TGTGCCAGCAAGGGGCGGGGTGAGACCCAGTACTTC
TRBJ2-2	TRBV28	once	-	CASSSHNSFSAGELFF	TGTGCCAGCAGTTCTCATAACAGCTTTTCGGCCGGGGAGCTGTTTTTT
TRBJ2-7	TRBV28	-	TRBD1	CASSTPGQGSSYEQYF	TGTGCCAGCAGTACGCCGGGACAGGGGAGCTCCTACGAGCAGTACTTC
TRBJ1-2	TRBV28	-	TRBD1	CASSLDRGRGYTF	TGTGCCAGCAGTTTAGACAGGGGGCGAGGCTACACCTTC
TRBJ2-7	TRBV4-3	-	TRBD2	CASSQDSGFYEQYF	TGCGCCAGCAGCCAAGATAGCGGGTTCTACGAGCAGTACTTC
TRBJ1-4	TRBV4-1	-	-	CASSQTAAMDEKLFF	TGCGCCAGCAGCCAAACAGCAGCTATGGATGAAAAACTGTTTTTT
TRBJ2-7	TRBV3-1/TRBV3-2	-	-	CASSQVLGEKTGTRTYEQYF	TGTGCCAGCAGCCAAGTACTTGGGGAGAAAACCGGGACCCGGACCTACGAGCAGTACTTC
TRBJ1-5	TRBV4-1	-	-	CASSHNSALNQPQHF	TGCGCCAGCAGCCACAATTCAGCCCTTAATCAGCCCCAGCATTTT
TRBJ2-2	TRBV9	-	-	CASSGAQGRTGELFF	TGTGCCAGCAGCGGAGCTCAGGGTCGCACCGGGGAGCTGTTTTTT